This TCR beta chain is from a study of vaccination effects on CD4 cells after COVID-19. Study-wide background: Each person got two doses of an mRNA SARS-CoV-2 vaccine, BNT162b2 or mRNA-1273.

Peptide-pool stimulation followed by sequencing identified expanded antigen-specific CD4+ clonotypes in the ViraFEST assay. CD4+ T cells were isolated after around ten days of culture. Having tested negative for nucleocapsid antibodies, the vaccine recipients showed no prior SARS-CoV-2 infection. Using immunoSEQ multiplex PCR, the repertoire was profiled, and TCRdb retains in-frame clones only, with some absent. The sample has tens of thousands of clones; about 71% are singletons. On this clone itself: Its antigen remains unknown.

The CDR3 runs to 15 residues. Germline CDR1 and CDR2: SGHVS and FQNEAQ. V lost 1 base, J lost 2 bases, and 10 bases lay in between. This material consisted of CD4+ T cells from PBMCs cultured with HCoV-OC43 spike peptides, taken before COVID-19 vaccination. Subset noted: HCoV-OC43 spike overlapping peptide pool stimulation. V is TRBV7-8 and J is TRBJ2-3, with a possible D match to TRBD2 (5 bases). The clonotype originates from a human donor who received a COVID-19 vaccine. The CDR3 nucleotides read TGTGCCAGCAGCTTAGATCTAGCCGTCACAGATACGCAGTATTTT. The encoded protein is CASSLDLAVTDTQYF. Drawing the rest from reference TRBV7-8 and TRBJ2-3, the complete variable domain is GAGVSQSPRYKVAKRGQDVALRCDPISGHVSLFWYQQALGQGPEFLTYFQNEAQLDKSGLPSDRFFAERPEGSVSTLKIQRTQQEDSAVYLCASSLDLAVTDTQYFGPGTRLTVL.